The text below deals with one T cell receptor beta chain. What it recognizes is unknown. The data were obtained in a study of T cell clones after liver transplantation. General study findings and limits: Graft donor-reactive T cells may have migrated into the graft rather than being deleted.

Repertoires were generated with immunoSEQ multiplex PCR, while TCRdb's copy carries only in-frame clones and drops some. The data show just over 80,000 clones, roughly 80% seen once. The germline gives CDR1 SGHKS, CDR2 YYEKEE (reference sequence). Trimming at V came to 1 base and at J to 4 bases, leaving 4 bases not matched to a gene. This CDR3 has 15 amino acids. The sequenced sample was CD4+ T cells from blood, obtained approximately 45 months after liver transplant. V usage is TRBV5-5 and J usage is TRBJ1-3; TRBD1 matches at 8 bases. The receptor was derived from a human patient who received a liver transplant. Some T cells could come from the graft donor. In DNA form, the CDR3 reads TGTGCCAGCAGCTTGATGACAGGGGAAGGAAACACCATATATTTT. It encodes CASSLMTGEGNTIYF.